These T cell receptor beta chains were read from a single sample in a study of shared clonotypes between healthy human individuals. Libraries were prepared by immunoSEQ multiplex PCR; TCRdb keeps only in-frame clonotypes and omits some of them. The sample comprises under 2,000,000 clones, about 95% of which are singletons, and 0.9% to 1.5% rests with the top ten. Sequences were obtained from naive CD8+ T cells sorted from blood. The source is a man in his late teens or twenties in good health. Each CDR3 is given without its conserved first and last residue.

J | V | CDR3
TRBJ2-3 | TRBV27 | ASSPARGAGGDTQY
TRBJ1-4 | TRBV30 | AWSVAGGFEGLF
TRBJ1-4 | TRBV18 | ASSPDRDARNEKLF
TRBJ2-1 | TRBV4-3 | ASSQDPIAGEGDEQF
TRBJ1-2 | TRBV29-1 | SVGEGYRED
TRBJ2-2 | TRBV30 | AWSPRPGATNTGELF
TRBJ2-7 | TRBV7-9 | ASTPPGLGSYEQY
TRBJ2-7 | TRBV2 | ASSEVAGTVSYEQY
TRBJ2-2 | TRBV5-1 | ASSLGGTGELF
TRBJ2-1 | TRBV4-1 | ASSPAVSGRNEQF
TRBJ2-2 | TRBV19 | ASSTAGGAGELF
TRBJ2-2 | TRBV7-6 | ASSLTSGGYLNTGELF
TRBJ1-1 | TRBV19 | ASSIDLETEAF
TRBJ1-1 | TRBV7-8 | ASSLSVRDTEAF
TRBJ1-2 | TRBV6-1 | ASSESTSYGYT
TRBJ1-1 | TRBV30 | AWSTGAATEAF
TRBJ2-1 | TRBV6-5 | ASSYSKRFEQF
TRBJ2-7 | TRBV28 | ASSGDSYEQY
TRBJ2-7 | TRBV29-1 | SARTGEAYEQY
TRBJ2-3 | TRBV7-8 | ASSLASRGGPDTQY
TRBJ2-4 | TRBV30 | AWSVGTLGDIQY
TRBJ2-7 | TRBV4-1 | ASSQVGQGRNEQY
TRBJ2-7 | TRBV28 | ASSLTGEQY
TRBJ2-3 | TRBV6-6 | ASRQGYDLTDTQY
TRBJ1-1 | TRBV2 | ASSEGVTEAF
TRBJ1-1 | TRBV7-8 | ASTFAYESVNTEAF
TRBJ2-3 | TRBV7-9 | ASSHTRTDTQY
TRBJ1-5 | TRBV5-1 | ASSLAPGGDQPQH
TRBJ1-1 | TRBV9 | ASSVVMNTEAF
TRBJ1-1 | TRBV6-1 | ASSEQFMGEGVNTEAF
TRBJ1-1 | TRBV19 | ASSMDLGGNTEAF
TRBJ2-7 | TRBV4-1 | ASSQVTGYYEQY
TRBJ1-2 | TRBV30 | AWSVLGVNYGYT
TRBJ2-3 | TRBV6-1 | ASSELTGGMADTQY
TRBJ2-2 | TRBV7-9 | ASSLTGYTGELF
TRBJ1-1 | TRBV5-1 | ASSARGVNTEAF
TRBJ2-1 | TRBV27 | ASSSGSSYNEQF
TRBJ2-2 | TRBV5-6 | ASSQGLAGGPTGELF
TRBJ1-2 | TRBV29-1 | SVRDNYGYT
TRBJ2-4 | TRBV25-1 | ASSEAQGIKNIQY
TRBJ1-1 | TRBV2 | ASSAGTGVAEAF
TRBJ1-3 | TRBV11-2 | ASSSDGSGNTIY
TRBJ1-1 | TRBV9 | ASSVATGSLNTEAF